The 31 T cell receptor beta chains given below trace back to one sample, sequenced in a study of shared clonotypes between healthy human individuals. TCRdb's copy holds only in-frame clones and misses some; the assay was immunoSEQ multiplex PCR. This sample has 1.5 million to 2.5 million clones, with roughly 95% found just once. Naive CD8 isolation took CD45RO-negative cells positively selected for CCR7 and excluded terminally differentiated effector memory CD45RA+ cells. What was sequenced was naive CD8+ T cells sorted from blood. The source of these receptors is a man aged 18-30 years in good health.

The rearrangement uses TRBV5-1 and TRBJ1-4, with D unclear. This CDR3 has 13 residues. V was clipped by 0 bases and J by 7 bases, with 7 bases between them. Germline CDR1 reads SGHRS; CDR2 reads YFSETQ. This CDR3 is CASSLVSGEKLFF. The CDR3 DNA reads TGCGCCAGCAGCTTGGTATCCGGTGAAAAACTGTTTTTT. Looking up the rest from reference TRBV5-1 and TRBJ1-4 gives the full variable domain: KAGVTQTPRYLIKTRGQQVTLSCSPISGHRSVSWYQQTPGQGLQFLFEYFSETQRNKGNFPGRFSGRQFSNSRSEMNVSTLELGDSALYLCASSLVSGEKLFFGSGTQLSVL.

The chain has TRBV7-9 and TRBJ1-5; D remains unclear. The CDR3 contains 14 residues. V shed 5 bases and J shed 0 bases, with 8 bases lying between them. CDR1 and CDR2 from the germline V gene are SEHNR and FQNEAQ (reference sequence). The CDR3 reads CASSTADSNQPQHF. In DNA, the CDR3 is TGTGCCAGCAGCACCGCGGATAGCAATCAGCCCCAGCATTTT.

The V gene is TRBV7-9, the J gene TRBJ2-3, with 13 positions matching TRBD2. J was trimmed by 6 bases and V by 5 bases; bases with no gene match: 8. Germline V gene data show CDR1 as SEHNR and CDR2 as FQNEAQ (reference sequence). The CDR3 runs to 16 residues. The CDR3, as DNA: TGTGCCAGCAGCCAGCCGACTAGCGGGGGGTTGGATACGCAGTATTTT. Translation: CASSQPTSGGLDTQYF.

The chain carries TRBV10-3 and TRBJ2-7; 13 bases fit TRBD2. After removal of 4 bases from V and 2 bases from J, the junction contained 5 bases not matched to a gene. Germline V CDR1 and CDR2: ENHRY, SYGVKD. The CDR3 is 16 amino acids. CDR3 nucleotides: TGTGCCATCAGTGCGGAACTAGCGGGAGGGACCTACGAGCAGTACTTC. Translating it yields CAISAELAGGTYEQYF.

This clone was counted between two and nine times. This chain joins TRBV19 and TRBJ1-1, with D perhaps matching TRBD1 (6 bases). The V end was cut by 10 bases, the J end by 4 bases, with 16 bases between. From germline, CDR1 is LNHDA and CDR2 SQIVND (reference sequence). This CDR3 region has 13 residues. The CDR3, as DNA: TGTGCCACCCTAGGGGGGCGCCCCACTGAAGCTTTCTTT. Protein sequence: CATLGGRPTEAFF.

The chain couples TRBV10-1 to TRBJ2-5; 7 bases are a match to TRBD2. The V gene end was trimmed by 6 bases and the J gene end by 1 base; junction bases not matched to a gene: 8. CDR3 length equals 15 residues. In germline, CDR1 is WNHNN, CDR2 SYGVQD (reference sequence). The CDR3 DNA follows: TGCGCCAGCAGGCCCGAATGGGGGGGCCAAGAGACCCAGTACTTC. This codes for CASRPEWGGQETQYF.

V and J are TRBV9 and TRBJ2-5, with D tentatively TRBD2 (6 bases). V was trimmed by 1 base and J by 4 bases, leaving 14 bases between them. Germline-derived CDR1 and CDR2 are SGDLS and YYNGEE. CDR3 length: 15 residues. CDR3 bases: TGTGCCAGCAGCGTAAGTCCGCGGGACCGAGAGACCCAGTACTTC. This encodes CASSVSPRDRETQYF.

The CDR3 DNA follows: TGTGCCAGCAGTTTACTGGGCCCCCCAGCTGAGCAGTTCTTC. Its protein product is CASSLLGPPAEQFF. This chain uses TRBV28 with TRBJ2-1; D gene unclear. The CDR3 runs to 14 residues. Per germline, CDR1 MDHEN and CDR2 SYDVKM. With 2 bases removed from V and 9 bases from J, the gap between germline ends came to 14 bases.

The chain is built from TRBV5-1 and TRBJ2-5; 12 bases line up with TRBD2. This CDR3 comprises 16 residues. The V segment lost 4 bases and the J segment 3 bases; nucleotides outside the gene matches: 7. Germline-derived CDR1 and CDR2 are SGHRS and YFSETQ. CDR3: CASSLGTSGYEETQYF. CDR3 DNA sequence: TGCGCCAGCAGCCTCGGGACTAGCGGGTACGAAGAGACCCAGTACTTC.

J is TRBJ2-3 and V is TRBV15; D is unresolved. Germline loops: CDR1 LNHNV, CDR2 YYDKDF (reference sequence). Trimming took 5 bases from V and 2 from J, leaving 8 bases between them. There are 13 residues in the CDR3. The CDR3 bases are TGTGCCACCAGCGCCCGGGTCACAGATACGCAGTATTTT. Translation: CATSARVTDTQYF.

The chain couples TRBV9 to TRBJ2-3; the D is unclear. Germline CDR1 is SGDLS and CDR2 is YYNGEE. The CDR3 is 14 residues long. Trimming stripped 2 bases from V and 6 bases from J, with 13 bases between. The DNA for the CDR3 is TGTGCCAGCAGCGTGGATGTCACACCGGATACGCAGTATTTT. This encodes CASSVDVTPDTQYF.

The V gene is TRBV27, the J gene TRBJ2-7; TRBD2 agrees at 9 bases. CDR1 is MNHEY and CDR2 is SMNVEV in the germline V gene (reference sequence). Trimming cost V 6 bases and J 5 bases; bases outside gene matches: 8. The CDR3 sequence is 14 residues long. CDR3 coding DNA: TGTGCCAGCAGAATGGCGGGAGGGCCCAACGAGCAGTACTTC. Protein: CASRMAGGPNEQYF.

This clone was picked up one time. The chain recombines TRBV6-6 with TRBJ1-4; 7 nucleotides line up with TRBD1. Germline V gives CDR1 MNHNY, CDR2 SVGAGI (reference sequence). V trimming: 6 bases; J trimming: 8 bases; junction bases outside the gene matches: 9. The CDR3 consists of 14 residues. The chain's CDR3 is CASSSTQGGEKLFF. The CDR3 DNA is TGTGCCAGCAGCTCCACCCAGGGGGGAGAAAAACTGTTTTTT.

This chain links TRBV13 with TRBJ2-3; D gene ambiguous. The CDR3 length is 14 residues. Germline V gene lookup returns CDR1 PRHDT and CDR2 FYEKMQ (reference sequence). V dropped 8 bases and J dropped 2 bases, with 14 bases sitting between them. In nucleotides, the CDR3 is TGTGCCAGCTCGGGCATTTCGCCCACAGATACGCAGTATTTT. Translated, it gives CASSGISPTDTQYF.

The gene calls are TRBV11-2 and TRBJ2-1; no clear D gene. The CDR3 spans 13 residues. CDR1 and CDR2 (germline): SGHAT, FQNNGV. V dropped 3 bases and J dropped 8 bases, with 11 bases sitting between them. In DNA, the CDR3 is TGTGCCAGCAGCTTCCCCGGCACAGATGAGCAGTTCTTC. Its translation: CASSFPGTDEQFF.

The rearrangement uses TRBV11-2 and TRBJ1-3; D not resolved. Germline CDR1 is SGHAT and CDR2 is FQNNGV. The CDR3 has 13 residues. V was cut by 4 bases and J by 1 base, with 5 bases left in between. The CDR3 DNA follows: TGTGCCAGCAGCTCTCAGTCTGGAAACACCATATATTTT. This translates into CASSSQSGNTIYF.

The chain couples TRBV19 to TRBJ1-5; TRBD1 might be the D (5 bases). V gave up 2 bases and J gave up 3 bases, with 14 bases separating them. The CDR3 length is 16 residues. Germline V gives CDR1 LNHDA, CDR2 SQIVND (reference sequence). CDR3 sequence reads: CASSITLDRNNQPQHF. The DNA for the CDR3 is TGTGCCAGTAGTATAACGCTAGACAGAAACAATCAGCCCCAGCATTTT.

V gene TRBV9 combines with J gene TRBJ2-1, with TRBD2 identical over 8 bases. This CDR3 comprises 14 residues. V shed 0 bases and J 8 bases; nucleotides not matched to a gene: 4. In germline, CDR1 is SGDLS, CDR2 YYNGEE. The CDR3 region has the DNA TGTGCCAGCAGCGTAGCGGGAGGGCCCGATGAGCAGTTCTTC. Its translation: CASSVAGGPDEQFF.

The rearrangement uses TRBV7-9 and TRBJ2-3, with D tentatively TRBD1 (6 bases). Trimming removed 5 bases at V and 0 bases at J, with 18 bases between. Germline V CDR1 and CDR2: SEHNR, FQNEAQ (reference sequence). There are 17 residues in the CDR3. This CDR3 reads CASSVGGPAPSTDTQYF. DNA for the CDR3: TGTGCCAGCAGCGTTGGGGGCCCTGCACCTAGCACAGATACGCAGTATTTT.

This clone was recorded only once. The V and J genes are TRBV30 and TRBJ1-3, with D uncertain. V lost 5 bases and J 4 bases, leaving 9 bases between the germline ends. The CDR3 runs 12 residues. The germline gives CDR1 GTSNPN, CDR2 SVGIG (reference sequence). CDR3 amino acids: CAWGPVGNTIYF. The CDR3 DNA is TGTGCCTGGGGACCGGTAGGAAACACCATATATTTT.

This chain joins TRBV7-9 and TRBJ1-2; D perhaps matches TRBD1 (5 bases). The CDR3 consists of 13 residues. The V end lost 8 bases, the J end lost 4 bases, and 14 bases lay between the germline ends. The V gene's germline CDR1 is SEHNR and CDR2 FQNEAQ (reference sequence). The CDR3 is CASLGEQLYGYTF. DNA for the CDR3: TGTGCCAGCCTAGGGGAACAACTCTATGGCTACACCTTC.

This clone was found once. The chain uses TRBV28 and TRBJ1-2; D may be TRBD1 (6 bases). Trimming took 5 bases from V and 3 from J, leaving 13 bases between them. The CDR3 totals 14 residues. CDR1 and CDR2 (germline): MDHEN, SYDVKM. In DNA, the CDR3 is TGTGCCAGCAGTCCCGGACAGAACTACTATGGCTACACCTTC. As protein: CASSPGQNYYGYTF.

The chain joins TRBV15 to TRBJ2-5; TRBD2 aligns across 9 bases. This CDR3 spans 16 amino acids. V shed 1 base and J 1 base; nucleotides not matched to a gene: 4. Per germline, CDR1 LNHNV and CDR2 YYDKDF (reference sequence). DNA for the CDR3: TGTGCCACCAGCAGAGTTGCGGGGGGGTTCCAAGAGACCCAGTACTTC. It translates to CATSRVAGGFQETQYF.

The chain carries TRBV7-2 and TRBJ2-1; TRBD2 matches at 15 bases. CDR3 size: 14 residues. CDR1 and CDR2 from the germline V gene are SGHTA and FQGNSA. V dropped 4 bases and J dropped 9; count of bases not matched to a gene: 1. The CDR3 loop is CASSSGLAGGEQFF. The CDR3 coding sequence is TGTGCCAGCAGCTCGGGACTAGCGGGAGGTGAGCAGTTCTTC.

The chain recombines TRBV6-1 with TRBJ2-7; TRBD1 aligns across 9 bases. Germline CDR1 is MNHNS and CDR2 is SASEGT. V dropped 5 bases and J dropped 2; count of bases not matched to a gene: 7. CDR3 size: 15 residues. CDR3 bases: TGTGCCAGCAGTCTTAGAAGGGACAGGGCCTACGAGCAGTACTTC. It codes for CASSLRRDRAYEQYF.

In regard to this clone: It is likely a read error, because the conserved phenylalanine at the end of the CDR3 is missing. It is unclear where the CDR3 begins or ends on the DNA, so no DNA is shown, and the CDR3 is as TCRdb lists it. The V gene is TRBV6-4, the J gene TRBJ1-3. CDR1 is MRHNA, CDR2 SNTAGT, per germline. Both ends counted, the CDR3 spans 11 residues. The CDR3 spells CASRTRSSEWL.

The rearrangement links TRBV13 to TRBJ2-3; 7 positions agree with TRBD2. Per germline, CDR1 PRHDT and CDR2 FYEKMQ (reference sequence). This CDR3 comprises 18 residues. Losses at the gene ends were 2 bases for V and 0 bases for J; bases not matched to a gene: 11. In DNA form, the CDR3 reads TGTGCCAGCAGCTTATCCCTAGGCGGGGGAGAGAGCACAGATACGCAGTATTTT. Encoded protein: CASSLSLGGGESTDTQYF.

The CDR3 is CASSLGAYYEQYF. CDR3 sequence (DNA): TGCGCCAGCAGCTTGGGGGCTTACTACGAGCAGTACTTC. The chain links TRBV5-1 to TRBJ2-7; no reliable D call. V lost 0 bases to trimming and J lost 3 bases, with 7 bases between them. Germline assignment: CDR1 SGHRS and CDR2 YFSETQ. CDR3 length: 13 residues.

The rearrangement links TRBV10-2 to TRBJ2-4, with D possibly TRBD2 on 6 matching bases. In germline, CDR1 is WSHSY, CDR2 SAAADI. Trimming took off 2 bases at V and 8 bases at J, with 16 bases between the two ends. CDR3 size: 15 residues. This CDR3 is CASSEQPAGTDIQYF. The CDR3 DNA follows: TGCGCCAGCAGTGAGCAGCCGGCGGGAACGGACATTCAGTACTTC.

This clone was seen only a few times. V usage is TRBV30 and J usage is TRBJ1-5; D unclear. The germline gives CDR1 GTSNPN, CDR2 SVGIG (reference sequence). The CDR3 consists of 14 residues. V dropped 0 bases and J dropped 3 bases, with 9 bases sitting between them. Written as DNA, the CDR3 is TGTGCCTGGAGTGTTGCGGCAGACAATCAGCCCCAGCATTTT. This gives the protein CAWSVAADNQPQHF.

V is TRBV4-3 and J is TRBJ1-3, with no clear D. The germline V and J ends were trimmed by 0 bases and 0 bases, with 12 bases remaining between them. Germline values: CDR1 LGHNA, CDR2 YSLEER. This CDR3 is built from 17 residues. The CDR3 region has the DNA TGCGCCAGCAGCCAAGATAGTGGGCGGAGCTCTGGAAACACCATATATTTT. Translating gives CASSQDSGRSSGNTIYF.